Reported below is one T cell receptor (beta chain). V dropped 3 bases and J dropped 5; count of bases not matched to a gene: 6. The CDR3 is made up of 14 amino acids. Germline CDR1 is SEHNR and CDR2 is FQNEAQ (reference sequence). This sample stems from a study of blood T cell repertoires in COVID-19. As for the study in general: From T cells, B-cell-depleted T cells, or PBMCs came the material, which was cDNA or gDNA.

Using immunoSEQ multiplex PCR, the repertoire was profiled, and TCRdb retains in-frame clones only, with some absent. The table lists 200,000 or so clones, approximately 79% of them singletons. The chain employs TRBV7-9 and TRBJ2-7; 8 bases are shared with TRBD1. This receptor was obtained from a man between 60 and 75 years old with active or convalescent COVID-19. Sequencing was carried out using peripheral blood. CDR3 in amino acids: CASSFGTGYNEQYF. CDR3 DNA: TGTGCCAGCAGCTTCGGGACAGGATATAACGAGCAGTACTTC.